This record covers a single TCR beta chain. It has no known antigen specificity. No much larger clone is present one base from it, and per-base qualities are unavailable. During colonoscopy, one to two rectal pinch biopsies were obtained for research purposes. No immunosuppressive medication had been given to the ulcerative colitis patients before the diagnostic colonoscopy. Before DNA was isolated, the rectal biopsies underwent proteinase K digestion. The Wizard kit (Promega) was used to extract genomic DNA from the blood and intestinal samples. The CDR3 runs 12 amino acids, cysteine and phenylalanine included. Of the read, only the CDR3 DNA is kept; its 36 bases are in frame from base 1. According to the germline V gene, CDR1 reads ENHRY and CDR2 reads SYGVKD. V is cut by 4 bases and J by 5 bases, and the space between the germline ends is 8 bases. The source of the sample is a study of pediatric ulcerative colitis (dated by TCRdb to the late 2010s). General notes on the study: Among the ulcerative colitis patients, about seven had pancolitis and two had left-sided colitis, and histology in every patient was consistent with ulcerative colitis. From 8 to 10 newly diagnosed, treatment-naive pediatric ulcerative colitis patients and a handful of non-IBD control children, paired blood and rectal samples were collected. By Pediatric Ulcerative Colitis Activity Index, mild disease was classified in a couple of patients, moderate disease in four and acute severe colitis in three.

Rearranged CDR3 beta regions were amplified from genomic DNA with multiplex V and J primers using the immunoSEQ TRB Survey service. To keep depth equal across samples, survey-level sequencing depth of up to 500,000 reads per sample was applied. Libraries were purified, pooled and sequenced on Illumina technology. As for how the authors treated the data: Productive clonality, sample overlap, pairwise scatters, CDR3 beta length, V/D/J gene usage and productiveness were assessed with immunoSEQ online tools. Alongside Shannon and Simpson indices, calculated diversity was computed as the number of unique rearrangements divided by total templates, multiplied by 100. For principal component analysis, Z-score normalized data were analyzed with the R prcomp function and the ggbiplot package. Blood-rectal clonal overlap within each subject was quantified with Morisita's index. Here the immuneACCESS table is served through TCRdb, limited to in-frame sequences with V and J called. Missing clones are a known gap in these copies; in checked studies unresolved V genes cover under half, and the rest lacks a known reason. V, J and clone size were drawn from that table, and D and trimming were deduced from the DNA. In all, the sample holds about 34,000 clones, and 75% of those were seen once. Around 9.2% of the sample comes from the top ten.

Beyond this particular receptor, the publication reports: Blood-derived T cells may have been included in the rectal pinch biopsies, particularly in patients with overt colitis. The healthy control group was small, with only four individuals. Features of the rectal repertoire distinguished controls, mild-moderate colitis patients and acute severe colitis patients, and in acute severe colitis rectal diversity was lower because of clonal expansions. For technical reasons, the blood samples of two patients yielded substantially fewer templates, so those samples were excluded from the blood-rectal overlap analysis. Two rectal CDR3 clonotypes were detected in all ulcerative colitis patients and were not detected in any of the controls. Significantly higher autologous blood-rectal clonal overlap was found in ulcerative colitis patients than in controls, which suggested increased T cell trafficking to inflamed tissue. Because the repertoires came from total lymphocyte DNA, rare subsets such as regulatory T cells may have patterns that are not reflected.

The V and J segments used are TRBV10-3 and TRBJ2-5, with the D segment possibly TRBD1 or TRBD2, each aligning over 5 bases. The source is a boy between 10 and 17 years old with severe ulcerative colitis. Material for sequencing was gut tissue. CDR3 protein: CAISAGQETQYF. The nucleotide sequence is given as TGTGCCATCAGTGCGGGGCAGGAGACCCAGTACTTC.